This T cell receptor (beta chain) is from a study of CD8 T cells in Susac syndrome. RNA totalling roughly 0.45 to 1 ug underwent reverse transcription with random hexamers. With immunoSEQ multiplex PCR, TCR beta CDR3 was amplified across 54 Vbeta and 13 Jbeta. TCRdb used MiXCR to reprocess the immunoSEQ multiplex PCR reads, holding one entry per CDR3 protein. Among tens of thousands of distinct CDR3 sequences listed, approximately 94% were seen once. The CDR3 covers 12 residues. The germline V gene has CDR1 GTSNPN and CDR2 SVGIG (reference sequence). Trimming cost V 4 bases and J 4 bases, with 9 bases left between them. Blood CD8+ and CD4+ T cells underwent high-throughput TCR beta sequencing. Negative isolation yielded the CD8+ and CD4+ T cells, while FACS enriched the TEMRA cells.

The chain joins TRBV30 to TRBJ2-3, with D tentatively TRBD1 or TRBD2 (6 bases each). The sample comprised CD8+ T cells from PBMCs. The receptor's source is a human donor with multiple sclerosis. The CDR3 sequence: CAWTRGADTQYF. The DNA of the CDR3 is TGTGCCTGGACAAGGGGGGCAGATACGCAGTATTTT.